This T cell receptor beta chain was recovered during a study of blood T cell repertoires in COVID-19. Study context: Acute-phase and convalescent COVID-19 samples originated in the United States, Italy and Spain. T cells, B-cell-depleted T cells, or PBMCs provided the cDNA or gDNA that served as material.

Germline CDR1 and CDR2: SGHTA and FQGNSA. The V gene end was trimmed by 2 bases and the J gene end by 2 bases; junction bases not matched to a gene: 4. CDR3 size: 17 residues. As originally analysed: Estimation of nucleated cell counts relied on the amplification of reference gene primers. Produced via immunoSEQ multiplex PCR; TCRdb's table is partial and in-frame only. That table gives V, J and clone size, and the DNA gave D and trimming. The profile shows hundreds of thousands of clones, roughly 88% of them singletons. Cohort placement rested on clinical history that participants reported themselves.

Input material: PBMCs or T cells enriched from blood (not recorded which). This chain connects TRBV7-2 to TRBJ2-2, with 11 bases that match TRBD2. This TCR came from a woman aged 45-65 years with acute COVID-19. CDR3 sequence (DNA): TGTGCCAGCAGCTTACTGGGACTAGCGGCAAACACCGGGGAGCTGTTTTTT. It is translated as CASSLLGLAANTGELFF.